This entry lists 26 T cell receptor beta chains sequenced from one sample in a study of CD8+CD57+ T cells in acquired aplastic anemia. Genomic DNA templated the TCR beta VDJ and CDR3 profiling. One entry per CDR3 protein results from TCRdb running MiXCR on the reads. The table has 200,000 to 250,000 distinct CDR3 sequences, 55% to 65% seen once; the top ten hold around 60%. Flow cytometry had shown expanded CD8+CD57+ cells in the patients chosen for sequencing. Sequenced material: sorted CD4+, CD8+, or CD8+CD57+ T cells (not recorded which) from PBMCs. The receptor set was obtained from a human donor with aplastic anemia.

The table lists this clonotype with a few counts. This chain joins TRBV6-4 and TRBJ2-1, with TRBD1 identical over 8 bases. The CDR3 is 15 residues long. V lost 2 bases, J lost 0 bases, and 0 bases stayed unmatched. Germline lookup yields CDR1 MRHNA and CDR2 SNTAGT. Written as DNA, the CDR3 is TGTGCCAGCAGTGACACAGGGGGCTCCTACAATGAGCAGTTCTTC. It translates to CASSDTGGSYNEQFF.

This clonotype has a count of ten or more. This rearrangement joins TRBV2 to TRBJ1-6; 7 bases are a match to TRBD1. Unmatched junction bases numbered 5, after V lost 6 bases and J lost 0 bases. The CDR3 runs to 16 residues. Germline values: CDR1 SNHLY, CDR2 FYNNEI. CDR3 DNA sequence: TGTGCCAGCAGAGGGGGACAGAGCTCCTATAATTCACCCCTCCACTTT. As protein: CASRGGQSSYNSPLHF.

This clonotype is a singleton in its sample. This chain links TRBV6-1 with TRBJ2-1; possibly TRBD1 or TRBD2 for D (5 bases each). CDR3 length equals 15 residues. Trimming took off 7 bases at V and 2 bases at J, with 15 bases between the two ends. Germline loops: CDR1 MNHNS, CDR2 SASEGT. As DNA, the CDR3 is TGTGCCAGCAACGCCGGGGCCTTGCCCTACAATGAGCAGTTCTTC. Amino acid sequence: CASNAGALPYNEQFF.

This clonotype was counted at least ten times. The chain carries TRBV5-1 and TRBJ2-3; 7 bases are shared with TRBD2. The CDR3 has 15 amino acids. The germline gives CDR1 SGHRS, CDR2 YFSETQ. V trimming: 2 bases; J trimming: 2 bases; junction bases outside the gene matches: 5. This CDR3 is CASSFLGGYTDTQYF. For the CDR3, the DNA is TGCGCCAGCAGCTTTTTGGGGGGGTACACAGATACGCAGTATTTT.

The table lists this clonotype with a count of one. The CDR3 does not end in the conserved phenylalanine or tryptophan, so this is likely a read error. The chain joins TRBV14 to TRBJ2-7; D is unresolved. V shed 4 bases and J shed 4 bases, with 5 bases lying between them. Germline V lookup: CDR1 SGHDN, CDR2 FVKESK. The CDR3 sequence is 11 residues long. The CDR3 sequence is CASSLSYEQYC. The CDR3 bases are TGTGCCAGCAGCCTCTCGTACGAGCAGTACTGC.

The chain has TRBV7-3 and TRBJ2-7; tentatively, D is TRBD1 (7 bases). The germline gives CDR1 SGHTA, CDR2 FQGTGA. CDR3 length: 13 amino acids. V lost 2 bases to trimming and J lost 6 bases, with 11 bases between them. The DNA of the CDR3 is TGTGCCAGCAGCTTAGGAGGGGGCGGCGAGCAGTACTTC. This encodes CASSLGGGGEQYF.

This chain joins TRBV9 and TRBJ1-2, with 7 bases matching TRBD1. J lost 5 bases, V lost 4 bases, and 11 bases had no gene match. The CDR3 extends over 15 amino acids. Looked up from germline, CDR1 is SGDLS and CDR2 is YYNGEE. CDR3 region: CASSHYDGQVYGYTF. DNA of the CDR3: TGTGCCAGCAGCCACTACGACGGACAGGTTTATGGCTACACCTTC.

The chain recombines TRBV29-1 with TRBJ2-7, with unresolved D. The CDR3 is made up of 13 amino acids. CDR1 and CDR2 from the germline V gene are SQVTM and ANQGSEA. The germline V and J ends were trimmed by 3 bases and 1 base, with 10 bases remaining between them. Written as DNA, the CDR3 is TGCAGCGTTGAGGTGACGGCTTCCTACGAGCAGTACTTC. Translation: CSVEVTASYEQYF.

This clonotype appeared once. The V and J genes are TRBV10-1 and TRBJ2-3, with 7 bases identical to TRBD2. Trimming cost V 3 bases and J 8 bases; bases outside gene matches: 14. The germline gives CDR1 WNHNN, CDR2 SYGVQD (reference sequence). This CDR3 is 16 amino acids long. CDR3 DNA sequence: TGCGCCAGCAGTGATTGGTTACCGGGGGGATCACGTACGCAGTATTTT. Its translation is CASSDWLPGGSRTQYF.

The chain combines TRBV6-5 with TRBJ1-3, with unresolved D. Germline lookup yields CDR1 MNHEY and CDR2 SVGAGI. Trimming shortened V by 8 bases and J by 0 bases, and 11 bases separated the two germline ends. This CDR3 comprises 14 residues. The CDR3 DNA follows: TGTGCCAGCGGAAACACTCACTCTGGAAACACCATATATTTT. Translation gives CASGNTHSGNTIYF.

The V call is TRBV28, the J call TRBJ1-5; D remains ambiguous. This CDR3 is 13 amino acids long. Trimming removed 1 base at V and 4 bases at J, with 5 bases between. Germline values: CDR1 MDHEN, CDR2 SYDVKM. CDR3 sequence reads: CASSLSANQPQHF. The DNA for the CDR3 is TGTGCCAGCAGTTTATCAGCAAATCAGCCCCAGCATTTT. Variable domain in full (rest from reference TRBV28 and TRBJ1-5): DVKVTQSSRYLVKRTGEKVFLECVQDMDHENMFWYRQDPGLGLRLIYFSYDVKMKEKGDIPEGYSVSREKKERFSLILESASTNQTSMYLCASSLSANQPQHFGDGTRLSIL.

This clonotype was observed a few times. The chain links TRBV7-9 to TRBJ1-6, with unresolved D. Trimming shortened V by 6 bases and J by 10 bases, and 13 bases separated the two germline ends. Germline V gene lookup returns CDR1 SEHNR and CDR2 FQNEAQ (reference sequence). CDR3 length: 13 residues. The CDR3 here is CASSQVVGSPLHF. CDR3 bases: TGTGCCAGCAGTCAGGTTGTGGGATCACCCCTCCACTTT.

The CDR3 loop is CASSFRDSPRRAGNTIYF. CDR3 DNA sequence: TGTGCCAGCAGCTTTCGGGACAGCCCCCGGAGGGCTGGAAACACCATATATTTT. The chain couples TRBV5-6 to TRBJ1-3; 7 nucleotides line up with TRBD1. The V and J ends lost 2 bases and 2 bases, in that order; junction bases with no gene match: 13. Per germline, CDR1 SGHDT and CDR2 YYEEEE. CDR3 length equals 18 residues. The full variable domain, in which reference TRBV5-6 and TRBJ1-3 provide the parts outside the CDR3, is DAGVTQSPTHLIKTRGQQVTLRCSPKSGHDTVSWYQQALGQGPQFIFQYYEEEERQRGNFPDRFSGHQFPNYSSELNVNALLLGDSALYLCASSFRDSPRRAGNTIYFGEGSWLTVV.

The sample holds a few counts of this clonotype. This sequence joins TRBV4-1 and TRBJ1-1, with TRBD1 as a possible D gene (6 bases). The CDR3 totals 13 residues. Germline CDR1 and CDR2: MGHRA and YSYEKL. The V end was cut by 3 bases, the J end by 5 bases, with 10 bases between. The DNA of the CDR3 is TGCGCCAGCAGCCATACAGGGAGGACTGAAGCTTTCTTT. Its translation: CASSHTGRTEAFF.

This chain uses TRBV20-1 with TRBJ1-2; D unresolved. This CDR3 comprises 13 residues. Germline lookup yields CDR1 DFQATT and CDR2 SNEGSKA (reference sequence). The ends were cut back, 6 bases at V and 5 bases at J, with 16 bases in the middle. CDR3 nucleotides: TGCAGTGCCATGGCCCCGGACGGGTATGGCTACACCTTC. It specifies CSAMAPDGYGYTF.

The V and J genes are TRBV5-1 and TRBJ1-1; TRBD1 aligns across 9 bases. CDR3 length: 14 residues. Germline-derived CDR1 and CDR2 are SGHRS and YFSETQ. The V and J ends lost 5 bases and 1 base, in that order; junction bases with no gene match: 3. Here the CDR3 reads CASRTGGPNTEAFF. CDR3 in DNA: TGCGCCAGCAGGACAGGGGGGCCGAACACTGAAGCTTTCTTT.

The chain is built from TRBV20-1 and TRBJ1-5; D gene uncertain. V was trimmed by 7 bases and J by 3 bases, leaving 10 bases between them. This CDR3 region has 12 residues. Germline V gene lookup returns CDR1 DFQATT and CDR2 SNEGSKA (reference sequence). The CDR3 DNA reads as TGCAGTGGAGCAGCACTCAATCAGCCCCAGCATTTT. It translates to CSGAALNQPQHF.

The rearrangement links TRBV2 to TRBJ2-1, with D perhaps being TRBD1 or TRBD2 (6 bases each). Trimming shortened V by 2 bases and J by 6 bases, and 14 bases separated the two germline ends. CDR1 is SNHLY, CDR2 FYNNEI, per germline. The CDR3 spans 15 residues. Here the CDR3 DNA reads TGTGCCAGCAGTGAAAGGGGGTGGCGGGGCAATGAGCAGTTCTTC. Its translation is CASSERGWRGNEQFF.

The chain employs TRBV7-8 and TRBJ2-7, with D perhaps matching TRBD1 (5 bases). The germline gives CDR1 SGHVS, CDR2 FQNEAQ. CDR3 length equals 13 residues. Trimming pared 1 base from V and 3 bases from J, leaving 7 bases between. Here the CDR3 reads CASSLEGFYEQYV. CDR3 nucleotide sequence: TGTGCCAGCAGCTTAGAGGGGTTCTACGAGCAGTACGTC.

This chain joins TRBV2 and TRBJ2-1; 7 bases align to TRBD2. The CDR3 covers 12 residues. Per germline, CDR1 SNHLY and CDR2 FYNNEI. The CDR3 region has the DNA TGTGCTCTAGCGGAAGCATACAATGAGCAGTTCTTC. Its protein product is CALAEAYNEQFF.

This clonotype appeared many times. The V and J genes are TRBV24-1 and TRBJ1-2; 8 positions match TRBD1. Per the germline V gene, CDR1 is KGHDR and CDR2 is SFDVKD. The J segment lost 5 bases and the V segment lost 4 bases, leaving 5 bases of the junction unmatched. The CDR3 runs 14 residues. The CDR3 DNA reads TGTGCCACCAGTGACTTGGACAGGGTTTATGGCTACACCTTC. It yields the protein CATSDLDRVYGYTF.

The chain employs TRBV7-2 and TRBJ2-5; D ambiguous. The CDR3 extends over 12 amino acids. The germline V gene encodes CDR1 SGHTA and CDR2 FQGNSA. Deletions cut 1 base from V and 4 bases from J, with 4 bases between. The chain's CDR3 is CASSLDVETQYF. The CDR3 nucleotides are TGTGCCAGCAGCTTAGACGTAGAGACCCAGTACTTC. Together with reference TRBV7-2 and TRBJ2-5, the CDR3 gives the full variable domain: GAGVSQSPSNKVTEKGKDVELRCDPISGHTALYWYRQSLGQGLEFLIYFQGNSAPDKSGLPSDRFSAERTGGSVSTLTIQRTQQEDSAVYLCASSLDVETQYFGPGTRLLVL.

The CDR3 reads CAISDRGSVEQYF. The CDR3 bases are TGTGCCATCAGTGACAGGGGCAGCGTCGAGCAGTACTTC. The chain combines TRBV10-3 with TRBJ2-7; D possibly corresponds to TRBD1 (6 bases). The germline gives CDR1 ENHRY, CDR2 SYGVKD. With 3 bases removed from V and 6 bases from J, the gap between germline ends came to 12 bases. This CDR3 has 13 amino acids.

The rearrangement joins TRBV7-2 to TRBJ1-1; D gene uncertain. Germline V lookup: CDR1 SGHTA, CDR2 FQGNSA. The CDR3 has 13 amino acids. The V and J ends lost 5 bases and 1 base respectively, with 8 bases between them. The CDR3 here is CASSQASNTEAFF. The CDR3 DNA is TGTGCCAGCAGCCAGGCGTCGAACACTGAAGCTTTCTTT. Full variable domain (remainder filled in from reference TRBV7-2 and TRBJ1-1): GAGVSQSPSNKVTEKGKDVELRCDPISGHTALYWYRQSLGQGLEFLIYFQGNSAPDKSGLPSDRFSAERTGGSVSTLTIQRTQQEDSAVYLCASSQASNTEAFFGQGTRLTVV.

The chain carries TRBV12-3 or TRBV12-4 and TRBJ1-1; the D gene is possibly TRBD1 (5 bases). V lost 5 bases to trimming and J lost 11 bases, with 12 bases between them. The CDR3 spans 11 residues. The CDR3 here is CASSDRDRAFF. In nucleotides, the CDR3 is TGTGCCAGCAGTGACCGGGACCGCGCTTTCTTT.

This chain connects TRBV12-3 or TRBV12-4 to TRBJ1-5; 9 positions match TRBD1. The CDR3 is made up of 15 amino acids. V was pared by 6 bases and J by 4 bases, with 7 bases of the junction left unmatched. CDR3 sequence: CASRAGQGLNQPQHF. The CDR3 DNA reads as TGTGCCAGCAGGGCGGGACAGGGATTGAATCAGCCCCAGCATTTT.